This note documents a single T cell receptor (beta chain) sequence. No cognate antigen has been identified for it. Base qualities are not provided; no much larger clone lies one nucleotide away. TCRbeta CDR3 regions were amplified from genomic DNA by means of the immunoSEQ Assay, a bias-controlled multiplex PCR. The paper's data handling went like this. Within the assay, amplification of reference gene primers was used to estimate how many nucleated cells each sample contained. To quantify the absolute abundance of each unique TCRbeta CDR3 rearrangement, sequence reads were collapsed and filtered. For each sample, productive Simpson clonality was calculated as the square root of Simpson's diversity index across productive rearrangements. TCRdb limited this immuneACCESS table to in-frame rearrangements with V and J called. A share of clones is missing; checked studies link under half to unresolved V genes, and the rest is unexplained. V and J calls and clone size are copied from that table; D and trimming were computed from the DNA. The sample yields 50,000 to 55,000 clones; roughly 82% were counted once. 20% to 25% of the sample rests with the top ten.

The data stem from a study of blood T cell repertoires in COVID-19 (dated by TCRdb to 2020 to 2021). General notes on the study: Samples from collaborators originated in the United States, Italy and Spain and spanned both the acute and convalescent phases of COVID-19. The prospective study material was composed of cDNA or gDNA derived from T cells, B-cell-depleted T cells, or PBMCs. The dataset comprised deeply sampled blood TCRbeta repertoires from subjects exposed to, actively infected with, or recovered from COVID-19. The repertoires were released in a freely available public database meant as a resource for research on the immune response to SARS-CoV-2. The samples were drawn from the first 160 participants of the ongoing ImmuneRACE study and from 950 to 1,500 subjects provided by 6 global collaborators. Sample metadata almost always included a de-identified subject ID, COVID-19 status, age in years and sex. Where available, HLA class I and class II types were taken from metadata supplied by the sample provider and were not determined by assay-based typing.

Counted from cysteine to phenylalanine, this CDR3 has 13 amino acids. The kept DNA is CDR3 alone, 39 bases in frame from the first base. Between the V and J ends, shortened by 6 bases and 7 bases respectively, the junction contains 10 bases. The paper's findings and limits, for the study overall: How much clinical and demographic metadata was included differed by source and by participant, and the metadata was provided uncurated.

Each collaborating institution followed its own protocols to collect whole blood in K2EDTA tubes. For TCRbeta analysis, collaborator samples were shipped as frozen whole blood, as isolated PBMCs, or as DNA extracted from either sample type. The source is a woman older than 75 with acute or convalescent COVID-19. Sequenced material: peripheral blood. The chain was built from TRBV12-3 or TRBV12-4 and TRBJ1-6; confidence is insufficient to name the D gene. The CDR3 protein: CASSPQNNSPLHF. The nucleotide sequence reads TGTGCCAGCAGCCCGCAGAACAATTCACCCCTCCACTTT.